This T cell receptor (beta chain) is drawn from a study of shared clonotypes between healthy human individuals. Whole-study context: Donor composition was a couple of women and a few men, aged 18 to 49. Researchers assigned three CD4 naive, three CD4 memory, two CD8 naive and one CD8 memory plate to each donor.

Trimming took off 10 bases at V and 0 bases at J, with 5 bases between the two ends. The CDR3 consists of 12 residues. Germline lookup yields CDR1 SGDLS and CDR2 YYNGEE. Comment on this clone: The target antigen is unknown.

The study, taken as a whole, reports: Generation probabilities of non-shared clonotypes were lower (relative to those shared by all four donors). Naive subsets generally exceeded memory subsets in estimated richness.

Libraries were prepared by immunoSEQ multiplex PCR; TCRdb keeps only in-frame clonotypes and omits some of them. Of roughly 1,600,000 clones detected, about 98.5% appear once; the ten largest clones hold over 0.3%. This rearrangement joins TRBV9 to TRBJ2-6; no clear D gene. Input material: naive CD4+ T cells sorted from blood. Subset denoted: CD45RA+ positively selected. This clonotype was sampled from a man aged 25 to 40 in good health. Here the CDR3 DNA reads TGTGCCTCGGACTCTGGGGCCAACGTCCTGACTTTC. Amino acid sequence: CASDSGANVLTF. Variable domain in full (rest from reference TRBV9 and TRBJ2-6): DSGVTQTPKHLITATGQRVTLRCSPRSGDLSVYWYQQSLDQGLQFLIQYYNGEERAKGNILERFSAQQFPDLHSELNLSSLELGDSALYFCASDSGANVLTFGAGSRLTVL.